This paragraph reports one T cell receptor (beta chain). This sample is part of a study of identical twins. The length of the CDR3 is 12 residues. Germline CDR1 and CDR2: ENHRY and SYGVKD. Trimming shortened V by 5 bases and J by 4 bases, and 8 bases separated the two germline ends. In TCRdb, the 5' RACE reads were re-called with MiXCR into one record per CDR3 protein. The table records fewer than 900,000 distinct CDR3 sequences, roughly 20% of them present only once. The data also belong to a second study, concerning T cells expressing NK-cell markers.

The chain recombines TRBV10-3 with TRBJ2-5, with a tentative D call TRBD1 (5 bases). The sample was PBMCs. This receptor was identified in a woman under 30 in good health. The CDR3 coding sequence is TGTGCCATCAGTCAGGGAAGAGAGACCCAGTACTTC. This translates into CAISQGRETQYF.